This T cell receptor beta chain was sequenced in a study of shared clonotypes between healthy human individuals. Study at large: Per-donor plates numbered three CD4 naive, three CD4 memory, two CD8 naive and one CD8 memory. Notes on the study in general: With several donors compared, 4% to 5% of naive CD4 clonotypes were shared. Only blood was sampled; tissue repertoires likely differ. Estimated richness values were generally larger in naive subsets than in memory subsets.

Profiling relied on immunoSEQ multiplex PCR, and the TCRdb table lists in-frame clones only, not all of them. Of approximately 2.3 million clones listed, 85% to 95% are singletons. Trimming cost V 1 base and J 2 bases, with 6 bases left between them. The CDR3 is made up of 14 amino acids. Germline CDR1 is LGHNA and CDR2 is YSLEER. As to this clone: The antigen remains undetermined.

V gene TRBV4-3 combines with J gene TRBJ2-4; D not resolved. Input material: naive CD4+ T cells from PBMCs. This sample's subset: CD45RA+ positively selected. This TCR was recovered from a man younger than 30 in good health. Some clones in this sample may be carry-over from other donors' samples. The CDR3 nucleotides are TGCGCCAGCAGCCAAGGGGTAACCAAAAACATTCAGTACTTC. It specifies CASSQGVTKNIQYF.